These T cell receptor beta chains were read from a single sample in a study of response to subunit inactivated influenza vaccine. TCRdb recomputed calls from the RT-PCR reads with MiXCR, one row per CDR3 protein. Here the sample spans almost 600,000 distinct CDR3 sequences, 11% to 15% being singletons. The sample consisted of PBMCs from blood, taken approximately 12 days after vaccination. The source of these receptors is a man aged 45-60 years who received an inactivated influenza vaccine. CDR3s include the opening cysteine and the closing phenylalanine or tryptophan. A D gene is named only where the DNA matches it firmly. Expanded clones are given a class, and other clones once, few, many or no size at all.

V	size	D	J	length	DNA	CDR3
TRBV7-6	many	TRBD2	TRBJ2-7	17	TGTGCCAGCACCATGAGGACTAGCGGGAGTCTCTCCTACGAGCAGTACTTC	CASTMRTSGSLSYEQYF
TRBV4-3	-	TRBD2	TRBJ2-1	19	TGCGCCAGCAGCCAAGATCCAGGACTAGCGACGAGCTCCTACAATGAGCAGTTCTTC	CASSQDPGLATSSYNEQFF
TRBV12-3/TRBV12-4	-	-	TRBJ2-1	11	TGTGCCAGCAGGGGATCCAATGAGCAGTTCTTC	CASRGSNEQFF
TRBV6-5	few	TRBD2	TRBJ2-7	19	TGTGCCAGCAGTTACTTGGGACTAGCGAGGATCCGAGGAGTCTACGAGCAGTACTTC	CASSYLGLARIRGVYEQYF
TRBV29-1	few	-	TRBJ2-3	12	TGCAGCGTTGTATCCGGGACAGATACGCAGTATTTT	CSVVSGTDTQYF
TRBV6-2/TRBV6-3	many	-	TRBJ2-3	14	TGTGCCAGCAGCTGGGGAACAGCTAAAGATACGCAGTATTTT	CASSWGTAKDTQYF
TRBV7-3	-	TRBD2	TRBJ2-7	15	TGTGCCAGCAGCTTAAAGGGCGGGGGTCTCTACGAGCAGTACTTC	CASSLKGGGLYEQYF
TRBV12-3/TRBV12-4	-	-	TRBJ1-1	15	TGTGCCAGCAGCGACTCCGGGACCAGGTCCACTGAAGCTTTCTTT	CASSDSGTRSTEAFF
TRBV10-3	few	-	TRBJ2-5	13	TGTGCCATCAGTGGGGTAGGGCAAGAGACCCAGTACTTC	CAISGVGQETQYF
TRBV10-3	few	TRBD2	TRBJ2-7	15	TGTGCCACCGGAATGGCGGGAGGCTCAGCCTACGAGCAGTACTTC	CATGMAGGSAYEQYF
TRBV3-1	-	-	TRBJ2-3	16	TGTGCCAGCAGCCAAGATGTGGGGGGGCGCACAGATACGCAGTATTTT	CASSQDVGGRTDTQYF
TRBV28	many	TRBD2	TRBJ2-7	14	TGTGCCAGCAGGGGGAGGGCCAGTCCCTACGAGCAGTACTTC	CASRGRASPYEQYF
TRBV4-2	few	TRBD2	TRBJ2-4	14	TGTGCCAGCAGCCACATGACTAGCGCGGACATTCAGTACTTC	CASSHMTSADIQYF
TRBV6-1	-	-	TRBJ2-7	14	TGTGCCAGCAGACCGGGTCCAACCTATTACGAGCAGTACTTC	CASRPGPTYYEQYF
TRBV7-9	few	TRBD2	TRBJ2-7	14	TGTGCCAGCAACCCAACTAGCGGCGTCGGCGAGCAGTACTTC	CASNPTSGVGEQYF
TRBV7-8	many	-	TRBJ2-7	15	TGTGCCAGCAGCTTAGTTAGGCAGGGAGCCTACGAGCAGTACTTC	CASSLVRQGAYEQYF
TRBV7-9	-	TRBD1	TRBJ2-7	17	TGTGCCAGCAGCTCGCCGACCGGGACAGGACCGATCTACGAGCAGTACTTC	CASSSPTGTGPIYEQYF
TRBV29-1	few	-	TRBJ2-7	13	TGCAGCGTCGGCCTCGGGGTCACCTACGAGCAGTACTTC	CSVGLGVTYEQYF
TRBV6-5	few	TRBD1	TRBJ1-5	18	TGTGCCAGCAGTTACTCGGGACAGGGACAAGGAATTTTTCAGCCCCAGCATTTT	CASSYSGQGQGIFQPQHF
TRBV7-2	-	-	TRBJ2-7	13	TGTGCCAGCACCTTGGATAGGGACTACGAGCAGTACTTC	CASTLDRDYEQYF
TRBV9	-	TRBD2	TRBJ2-1	16	TGTGCCAGCAGCGTAGATCAGCGGGACCTGTACAATGAGCAGTTCTTC	CASSVDQRDLYNEQFF
TRBV29-1	-	-	TRBJ1-1	13	TGCAGCGTTGAATCGGACCTGAACACTGAAGCTTTCTTT	CSVESDLNTEAFF
TRBV7-9	-	TRBD1	TRBJ1-4	15	TGTGCCAGCAGCTTTGACAGGGGGTCAAACGAAAAACTGTTTTTT	CASSFDRGSNEKLFF
TRBV12-3/TRBV12-4	many	-	TRBJ1-2	12	TGTGCCTCGCAGAAGGCTAACTATGGCTACACCTTC	CASQKANYGYTF
TRBV20-1	-	TRBD2	TRBJ2-1	16	TGCAGTGGCCAAGAGCGAGCGGGAGCAGCCTACAATGAGCAGTTCTTC	CSGQERAGAAYNEQFF
TRBV29-1	many	-	TRBJ2-7	14	TGCAGCGTTGAAGGGGGGAAGGGCTTACACGAGCAGTACTTC	CSVEGGKGLHEQYF
TRBV18	many	-	TRBJ2-7	14	TGTGCCAGCTCACCACCGGGGGCGGCGTGGACGCAGTACTTC	CASSPPGAAWTQYF
TRBV6-1	few	TRBD1	TRBJ2-5	15	TGTGCCAGCAAGCCCCCGGGGACAGCGCAAGAGACCCAGTACTTC	CASKPPGTAQETQYF
TRBV7-2	-	-	TRBJ1-5	17	TGTGCCAGCAGCCTACACGGGACGGGATTAGGCAATCAGCCCCAGCATTTT	CASSLHGTGLGNQPQHF
TRBV10-2	few	-	TRBJ2-3	15	TGCGCCAGCAGTGGGACTAAAATCTCCACAGATACGCAGTATTTT	CASSGTKISTDTQYF
TRBV20-1	few	-	TRBJ1-2	14	TGCAGTGCTAGTTTCAGGGGTCGCGGCTATGGCTACACCTTC	CSASFRGRGYGYTF
TRBV20-1	many	-	TRBJ1-5	13	TGCAGTGCCGGGGCGACTCTTAATCAGCCCCAGCATTTT	CSAGATLNQPQHF
TRBV20-1	few	-	TRBJ2-2	12	TGCAGTGCTAGTGATCGGTCCGGGGAGCTGTTTTTT	CSASDRSGELFF
TRBV10-3	many	-	TRBJ2-1	15	TGTGCCATCAGTGAGTGGAACGGGGACGACAATGAGCAGTTCTTC	CAISEWNGDDNEQFF
TRBV5-1	-	TRBD1	TRBJ1-1	15	TGCGCCAGCAGCTTGGGGGACAGATTGAACACTGAAGCTTTCTTT	CASSLGDRLNTEAFF
TRBV20-1	-	-	TRBJ1-4	15	TGCAGTGCCCCCGCGGGGGGGGCTCTTGGTGAAAAACTGTTTTTT	CSAPAGGALGEKLFF
TRBV20-1	few	TRBD1	TRBJ1-6	16	TGCAGTGTCAAACAACCACAGGGGATTAGGGATTCACCCCTCCACTTT	CSVKQPQGIRDSPLHF
TRBV6-2/TRBV6-3	-	-	TRBJ2-7	14	TGTGCCAGCAGAAATGCGCCCTTGCGGAACGAGCAGTACTTC	CASRNAPLRNEQYF
TRBV7-9	many	-	TRBJ2-5	15	TGTGCCAGCAGCTTAGAATTATACAGCAAAGAGACCCAGTACTTC	CASSLELYSKETQYF
TRBV20-1	few	-	TRBJ2-1	16	TGCAGTGCTAGGAAAACGGTCGGCGCCCACTACAATGAGCAGTTCTTC	CSARKTVGAHYNEQFF